This passage covers 14 T cell receptor beta chains from one sample sequenced in a study of monozygotic twins with inflammatory bowel disease (dated by TCRdb to between 2018 and 2021). The method behind the library was 5' RACE. These reads were obtained on an Illumina HiSeq 2500. Reprocessed by TCRdb, the reads give a single entry per CDR3 protein sequence, without DNA. The sample's records list about 93,000 distinct CDR3 sequences. 6.5% to 9% of the sample is held by the ten biggest clonotypes. Sample: blood. The receptors were sampled from a human donor with ulcerative colitis or Crohn's disease, or a healthy co-twin of an affected twin (not recorded which).

The chain couples TRBV6-1 to TRBJ2-5; with no DNA, the TCRdb D assignment of TRBD2 cannot be verified. Germline V gene data show CDR1 as MNHNS and CDR2 as SASEGT. This CDR3 has 12 amino acids. Here the CDR3 reads CAGMGGGETQYF.

The rearrangement uses TRBV5-8 and TRBJ2-1; the D call of TRBD1 rests on TCRdb alone, since no DNA is present to check it. The CDR3 sequence is 16 residues long. The V gene's germline CDR1 is SGHTS and CDR2 YDEGEE. CDR3 sequence reads: CASSSFGGHLYNEQFF.

The chain has TRBV18 and TRBJ1-2. This CDR3 spans 12 amino acids. Germline CDR1 KGHSH, CDR2 LQKENI. The CDR3 here is CASSPPWGGYTF.

The J gene is TRBJ1-2, the V gene TRBV29-1; absent DNA, TCRdb's TRBD1 call cannot be checked. CDR3 length: 15 amino acids. Per the germline V gene, CDR1 is SQVTM and CDR2 is ANQGSEA. CDR3 in amino acids: CSATPLEGLNYGYTF. Filled out from reference TRBV29-1 and TRBJ1-2, the complete variable domain reads SAVISQKPSRDICQRGTSLTIQCQVDSQVTMMFWYRQQPGQSLTLIATANQGSEATYESGFVIDKFPISRPNLTFSTLTVSNMSPEDSSIYLCSATPLEGLNYGYTFGSGTRLTVV.

The rearrangement joins TRBV6-5 to TRBJ1-4; TCRdb designates TRBD1, a call that cannot be tested without DNA. This CDR3 has 15 residues. Looked up from germline, CDR1 is MNHEY and CDR2 is SVGAGI. CDR3 sequence: CASSYSSGRREKLFF.

V usage is TRBV18 and J usage is TRBJ2-7; the D gene TCRdb calls, TRBD1, cannot be checked with no DNA. Per germline, CDR1 KGHSH and CDR2 LQKENI. The CDR3 has 13 amino acids. The CDR3 spells CASSPGANYEQYF.

The chain is built from TRBV12-3 or TRBV12-4 and TRBJ2-5. This CDR3 has 14 amino acids. This CDR3 reads CASSLRRQQETQYF.

The CDR3 is CASSPYGTPPDTQYF. V gene TRBV5-5 combines with J gene TRBJ2-3; absent DNA, TCRdb's TRBD1 call cannot be checked. This CDR3 is 15 amino acids long. Germline V gene lookup returns CDR1 SGHKS and CDR2 YYEKEE (reference sequence). Using reference TRBV5-5 and TRBJ2-3 for the parts outside the CDR3, the full variable domain is DAGVTQSPTHLIKTRGQQVTLRCSPISGHKSVSWYQQVLGQGPQFIFQYYEKEERGRGNFPDRFSARQFPNYSSELNVNALLLGDSALYLCASSPYGTPPDTQYFGPGTRLTVL.

The chain recombines TRBV29-1 with TRBJ1-2; checking the TCRdb D call of TRBD1 is not possible without DNA. Germline-derived CDR1 and CDR2 are SQVTM and ANQGSEA. The CDR3 runs to 15 residues. CDR3 protein: CSVAPRAVANYGYTF.

The V call is TRBV9, the J call TRBJ2-3; as DNA is missing, the TRBD1 call by TCRdb cannot be tested. CDR3 length equals 15 residues. Germline CDR1 and CDR2: SGDLS and YYNGEE. CDR3 amino acids: CASSVRRGPPDTQYF.

The V gene is TRBV9, the J gene TRBJ1-1. The CDR3 sequence is 15 residues long. Germline-derived CDR1 and CDR2 are SGDLS and YYNGEE. CDR3 amino acids: CASSVLPEDGTEAFF.

The chain is built from TRBV5-1 and TRBJ1-6; TCRdb lists TRBD1, though no DNA is available to test this call. CDR3 length equals 17 residues. From germline, CDR1 is SGHRS and CDR2 YFSETQ. The CDR3 is CASSSQWGLQNNSPLHF.

The chain links TRBV27 to TRBJ2-5; the D call from TCRdb, TRBD1, cannot be confirmed without DNA. CDR3 length: 14 residues. Germline lookup yields CDR1 MNHEY and CDR2 SMNVEV (reference sequence). The CDR3 region is CASSWDPSSETQYF.

This chain connects TRBV6-5 to TRBJ2-7; no DNA is available, so the TRBD1 call from TCRdb remains unchecked. This CDR3 is built from 15 residues. Germline assignment: CDR1 MNHEY and CDR2 SVGAGI. CDR3 region: CASSYSGGQSYEQYF.